The 25 T cell receptor beta chains in this list originate from one sample, sequenced in a study of T-cell memory formation after mild COVID-19. TCRdb recomputed calls from the 5' RACE reads with MiXCR, one row per CDR3 protein. The sample records 100,000 to 150,000 distinct CDR3 sequences, 17% being singletons. The sample was PBMCs or a T cell subset sorted from them (not recorded which). These receptors all stem from a man younger than 35 who had mild COVID-19 (a few samples of this study predate the infection). Cell type and time point are not known.

This clonotype was picked up a small number of times. The chain employs TRBV9 and TRBJ2-7, with D unclear. V shed 0 bases and J shed 2 bases, with 15 bases lying between them. The CDR3 runs 16 residues. The germline V gene has CDR1 SGDLS and CDR2 YYNGEE. The CDR3 region is CASSVVITAPPYEQYF. For the CDR3, the DNA is TGTGCCAGCAGCGTAGTAATAACAGCACCCCCCTACGAGCAGTACTTC.

The V and J genes are TRBV13 and TRBJ2-7; TRBD1 matches at 7 bases. V gave up 2 bases and J gave up 5 bases; unmatched junction bases: 9. The germline V gene has CDR1 PRHDT and CDR2 FYEKMQ (reference sequence). This CDR3 comprises 15 residues. CDR3 nucleotides: TGTGCCAGCAGCTTACGCCTGACAGGGTACGACGAGCAGTACTTC. Protein sequence: CASSLRLTGYDEQYF.

This clonotype showed up many times. The chain recombines TRBV12-3 or TRBV12-4 with TRBJ2-3; no definite D call. The CDR3 spans 12 residues. Trimming stripped 6 bases from V and 0 bases from J, with 4 bases between. CDR3 bases: TGTGCCAGCAGCTTTAGCACAGATACGCAGTATTTT. As protein: CASSFSTDTQYF.

This clonotype was seen many times. The V gene is TRBV29-1, the J gene TRBJ2-5; no firm D call. CDR1 is SQVTM and CDR2 is ANQGSEA in the germline V gene. The CDR3 runs 11 residues. CDR3 in DNA: TGCGGCGCTACTCCCAGCCAGACCCAGTACTTC. Protein product: CGATPSQTQYF.

This clonotype was seen a handful of times. V is TRBV5-1 and J is TRBJ2-4; TRBD2 might be the D (5 bases). There are 16 residues in the CDR3. Trimming took off 5 bases at V and 3 bases at J, with 18 bases between the two ends. The germline gives CDR1 SGHRS, CDR2 YFSETQ. CDR3 bases: TGCGCCAGCAGTTCCGATCCGTTACTAGGCAAAAACATTCAGTACTTC. Its protein product is CASSSDPLLGKNIQYF.

This chain uses TRBV20-1 with TRBJ1-1; a weak D match, TRBD1 (6 bases). The V and J ends lost 0 bases and 3 bases respectively, with 8 bases between them. This CDR3 spans 13 amino acids. Germline loops: CDR1 DFQATT, CDR2 SNEGSKA (reference sequence). The CDR3 here is CSARDRGHTEAFF. CDR3 in DNA: TGCAGTGCTAGAGACAGGGGACACACTGAAGCTTTCTTT.

As DNA, the CDR3 is TGCGCCACCTTCCCCGGGGGTACGAGCTCCTACAATGAGCAGTTCTTC. This sequence encodes CATFPGGTSSYNEQFF. This chain uses TRBV5-1 with TRBJ2-1, with TRBD2 as a possible D gene (6 bases). The CDR3 is 16 amino acids. V was cut by 9 bases and J by 0 bases, with 19 bases left in between. CDR1 and CDR2 (germline): SGHRS, YFSETQ.

This clonotype was seen a handful of times. The rearrangement links TRBV7-9 to TRBJ1-1; D is ambiguous. The CDR3 contains 11 residues. Germline CDR1 is SEHNR and CDR2 is FQNEAQ (reference sequence). V lost 8 bases, J lost 0 bases, and 4 bases lay in between. The CDR3 sequence is CASLLNTEAFF. The CDR3 DNA follows: TGTGCCAGCCTTTTGAACACTGAAGCTTTCTTT.

The chain recombines TRBV20-1 with TRBJ1-5; 7 positions agree with TRBD1. This CDR3 has 15 amino acids. Unmatched junction bases numbered 6, after V lost 4 bases and J lost 0 bases. Germline CDR1 is DFQATT and CDR2 is SNEGSKA (reference sequence). Written as DNA, the CDR3 is TGCAGTGCTACCCACAGGGGTCTTAGCAATCAGCCCCAGCATTTT. Translating it yields CSATHRGLSNQPQHF.

A few counts support this clonotype. The V and J genes are TRBV9 and TRBJ2-2, with D perhaps matching TRBD1 or TRBD2 (5 bases each). Trimming shortened V by 3 bases and J by 0 bases, and 6 bases separated the two germline ends. Germline V gives CDR1 SGDLS, CDR2 YYNGEE. This CDR3 region has 14 residues. CDR3 in amino acids: CASSGGTNTGELFF. For the CDR3, the DNA is TGTGCCAGCAGCGGGGGGACGAACACCGGGGAGCTGTTTTTT.

This chain links TRBV12-3 or TRBV12-4 with TRBJ1-5; possibly TRBD1 for D (5 bases). This CDR3 is 13 amino acids long. The V end was cut by 2 bases, the J end by 6 bases, with 8 bases between. This CDR3 reads CASSLTGTQPQHF. CDR3 nucleotide sequence: TGTGCCAGCAGTTTAACGGGGACTCAGCCCCAGCATTTT.

The DNA of the CDR3 is TGCAGTGCTAGATTGGTGACAGGCGAAAGGGGCTACACCTTC. Amino acid sequence: CSARLVTGERGYTF. V and J are TRBV20-1 and TRBJ1-2; D perhaps matches TRBD1 (6 bases). CDR1 is DFQATT, CDR2 SNEGSKA, per germline (reference sequence). The V end lost 2 bases, the J end lost 8 bases, and 18 bases lay between the germline ends. The CDR3 runs to 14 residues.

This clonotype was observed many times. The V call is TRBV5-1, the J call TRBJ2-3; the match to TRBD2 covers 10 bases. CDR3 length equals 16 residues. V lost 4 bases to trimming and J lost 9 bases; unmatched junction nucleotides: 14. Germline-derived CDR1 and CDR2 are SGHRS and YFSETQ. As DNA, the CDR3 is TGCGCCAGCAGCACCTCGAGCGGGGGGGTCCCTCGGACGCAGTATTTT. This encodes CASSTSSGGVPRTQYF.

This clonotype was seen repeatedly, ten times or more. The chain carries TRBV6-2 or TRBV6-3 and TRBJ2-6; D gene uncertain. The CDR3 has 14 amino acids. From germline, CDR1 is MNHEY and CDR2 SVGEGT. Trimming left V 10 bases short and J 0 bases short, with 10 bases between. Written as DNA, the CDR3 is TGTGCCACCCCCGCGAGCTCTGGGGCCAACGTCCTGACTTTC. As protein: CATPASSGANVLTF.

The chain links TRBV2 to TRBJ2-5; the match to TRBD2 covers 10 bases. The CDR3 runs 14 residues. Looked up from germline, CDR1 is SNHLY and CDR2 is FYNNEI. Losses at the gene ends were 6 bases for V and 2 bases for J; bases not matched to a gene: 3. The CDR3 DNA reads TGTGCCAGCAGGGGACTAGCGAGTCAAGAGACCCAGTACTTC. Translating gives CASRGLASQETQYF.

This clonotype was picked up a small number of times. V gene TRBV29-1 combines with J gene TRBJ2-3, with D uncertain. From germline, CDR1 is SQVTM and CDR2 ANQGSEA. V gave up 7 bases and J gave up 3 bases, with 11 bases separating them. This CDR3 is built from 12 residues. The CDR3 nucleotides read TGCAGCGCCCTACTTTTAACAGATACGCAGTATTTT. Protein sequence: CSALLLTDTQYF.

The rearrangement uses TRBV2 and TRBJ1-1; D might be TRBD1 (6 bases). V was pared by 5 bases and J by 1 base, with 14 bases between. The CDR3 contains 15 residues. Germline lookup yields CDR1 SNHLY and CDR2 FYNNEI. CDR3 region: CASSTGRGRNTEAFF. CDR3 nucleotide sequence: TGTGCCAGCAGTACCGGTCGGGGGCGGAACACTGAAGCTTTCTTT.

The gene calls are TRBV7-2 and TRBJ2-5, with D perhaps matching TRBD2 (5 bases). CDR1 is SGHTA, CDR2 FQGNSA, per germline. V lost 7 bases and J 2 bases, leaving 14 bases between the germline ends. The CDR3 has 14 amino acids. In DNA, the CDR3 is TGTGCCAGCACCCCGGGGAGAATTCAAGAGACCCAGTACTTC. This codes for CASTPGRIQETQYF.

In its sample, this clonotype was seen a few times. The chain has TRBV3-1 and TRBJ1-2; D may be TRBD1 (5 bases). Germline V CDR1 and CDR2: LGHDT, YNNKEL (reference sequence). CDR3 length: 15 amino acids. V lost 3 bases and J lost 7, with 18 bases in between. Here the CDR3 reads CASSQGRGVESGYTF. CDR3 in DNA: TGTGCCAGCAGCCAGGGACGCGGGGTAGAAAGTGGCTACACCTTC.

CDR3 amino acids: CASSLRDKNYGYTF. The CDR3 DNA reads as TGTGCCAGCAGCTTAAGGGACAAAAACTATGGCTACACCTTC. The V call is TRBV7-2, the J call TRBJ1-2, with D perhaps TRBD1 (6 bases). From germline, CDR1 is SGHTA and CDR2 FQGNSA. This CDR3 has 14 amino acids. Trimming removed 2 bases from V and 2 bases from J, with 9 bases in between.

This clonotype was seen a handful of times. This chain links TRBV4-3 with TRBJ2-5, with D perhaps TRBD1 (5 bases). Looked up from germline, CDR1 is LGHNA and CDR2 is YSLEER. This CDR3 is 15 amino acids long. Trimming left V 0 bases short and J 2 bases short, with 10 bases between. The CDR3 bases are TGCGCCAGCAGCCAAGATTTGACAGTACAAGAGACCCAGTACTTC. Protein sequence: CASSQDLTVQETQYF.

The gene calls are TRBV3-1 and TRBJ1-3; possible D gene TRBD1, 5 bases. This CDR3 is 14 amino acids long. CDR1 is LGHDT and CDR2 is YNNKEL in the germline V gene (reference sequence). V lost 1 base and J 3 bases, leaving 7 bases between the germline ends. The CDR3 here is CASSQGDGGNTIYF. The CDR3 nucleotides are TGTGCCAGCAGCCAAGGGGACGGTGGAAACACCATATATTTT.

This sequence joins TRBV6-6 and TRBJ1-5, with a tentative D call TRBD1 (6 bases). V lost 5 bases to trimming and J lost 1 base, with 15 bases between them. This CDR3 contains 16 residues. Germline V gene data show CDR1 as MNHNY and CDR2 as SVGAGI (reference sequence). CDR3 loop: CASSRTGRGSNQPQHF. The DNA for the CDR3 is TGTGCCAGCAGTCGAACAGGGAGAGGAAGCAATCAGCCCCAGCATTTT.

This clonotype was seen at least ten times. This chain joins TRBV7-2 and TRBJ2-2; 14 bases fit TRBD2. CDR1 SGHTA and CDR2 FQGNSA come from the germline V gene. The CDR3 consists of 16 residues. The V and J ends lost 1 base and 9 bases, in that order; junction bases with no gene match: 4. The CDR3 here is CASSLDGTSGGRELFF. In DNA form, the CDR3 reads TGTGCCAGCAGCTTAGATGGGACTAGCGGGGGAAGGGAGCTGTTTTTT.

In nucleotides, the CDR3 is TGTGCCAGCAGTCACGGCGGCGCGCAGTATTTT. Its translation: CASSHGGAQYF. The chain uses TRBV6-2 or TRBV6-3 and TRBJ2-3; D uncertain. CDR3 length: 11 amino acids. The germline V gene has CDR1 MNHEY and CDR2 SVGEGT. V lost 5 bases to trimming and J lost 10 bases, with 10 bases between them.